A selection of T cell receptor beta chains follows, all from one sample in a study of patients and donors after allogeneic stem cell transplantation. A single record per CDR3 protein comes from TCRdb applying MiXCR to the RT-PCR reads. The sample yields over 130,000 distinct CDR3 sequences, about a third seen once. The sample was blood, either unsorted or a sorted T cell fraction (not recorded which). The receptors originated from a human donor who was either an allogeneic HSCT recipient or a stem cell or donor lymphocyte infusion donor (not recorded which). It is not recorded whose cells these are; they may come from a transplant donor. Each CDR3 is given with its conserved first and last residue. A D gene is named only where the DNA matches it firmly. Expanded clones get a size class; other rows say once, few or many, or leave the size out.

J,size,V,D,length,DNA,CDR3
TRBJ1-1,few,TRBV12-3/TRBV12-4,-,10,TGTGCCAGCAGGGTCACTGAAGCCTTCTTT,CASRVTEAFF
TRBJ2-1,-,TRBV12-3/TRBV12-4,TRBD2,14,TGTGCCAGCAGTTTTCGGGGGGGTGGTAATGAGCAGTTCTTC,CASSFRGGGNEQFF
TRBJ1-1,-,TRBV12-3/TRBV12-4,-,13,TGTGCCAGCAGTTCGGGACTGTACACTGAAGCTTTCTTT,CASSSGLYTEAFF
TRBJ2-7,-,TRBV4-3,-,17,TGCGCCAGCAGCCAAGATATAGGACAGCTAAGCATCTACGAGCAGTACTTC,CASSQDIGQLSIYEQYF
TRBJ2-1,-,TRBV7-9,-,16,TGTGCCAGCAGCCCCATCCCCGGGGGGCCGAACAATGAGCAGTTCTTC,CASSPIPGGPNNEQFF
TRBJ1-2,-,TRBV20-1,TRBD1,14,TGCAGTGCTAGAGATGGGACAGGGGAGGTTGGCTACACCTTC,CSARDGTGEVGYTF
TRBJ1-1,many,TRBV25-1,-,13,TGTGCCAGCAGTCAAACAGGGTACACTGAAGCTTTCTTT,CASSQTGYTEAFF
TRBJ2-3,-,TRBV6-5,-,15,TGTGCCAGCAGTTATGGGGGGGCGAGCACAGATACGCAGTATTTT,CASSYGGASTDTQYF
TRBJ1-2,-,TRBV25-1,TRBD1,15,TGTGCCAGCAGTGCTGAAGGACAGGGAAGTTATGGCTACACCTTC,CASSAEGQGSYGYTF
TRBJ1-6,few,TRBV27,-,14,TGTGCCAGCAGTTTATCCGCGAAGAGTTCACCCCTCCACTTT,CASSLSAKSSPLHF
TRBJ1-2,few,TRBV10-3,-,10,TGTGCCATCAAATTGGGGTTTAACAGCTTC,CAIKLGFNSF
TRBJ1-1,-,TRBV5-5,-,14,TGTGCCAGCAGCTTGGCCAACATGAACACTGAAGCTTTCTTT,CASSLANMNTEAFF
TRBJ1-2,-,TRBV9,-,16,TGTGCCAGCACCCCCCCAAGGACGGATACCGGGCGTGGCTACACCTTC,CASTPPRTDTGRGYTF
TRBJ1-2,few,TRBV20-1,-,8,TGCAGTGGTCACGGCTACACCTTC,CSGHGYTF
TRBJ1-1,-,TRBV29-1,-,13,TGCAGCGTTGTAGGACGGCTGAACACTGAAGCTTTCTTT,CSVVGRLNTEAFF
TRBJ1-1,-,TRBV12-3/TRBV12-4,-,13,TGTGCCAGCAACAGGTATGAGAACACTGAAGCTTTCTTT,CASNRYENTEAFF
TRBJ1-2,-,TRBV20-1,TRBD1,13,TGCAGTGCACCTTCTACAGGGGCCCATGGCTACACCTTC,CSAPSTGAHGYTF
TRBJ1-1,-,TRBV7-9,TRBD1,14,TGTGCCAGCAGACCGGACAGGGTGGGGACTGAAGCTTTCTTT,CASRPDRVGTEAFF
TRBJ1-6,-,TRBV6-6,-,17,TGTGCCAGCAGTGTATTATGGGCCCAGACGTATAATTCACCCCTCCACTTT,CASSVLWAQTYNSPLHF
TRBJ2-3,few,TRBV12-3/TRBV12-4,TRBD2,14,TGTGCCAGCAGTCCCGGGGGGGCGGCAGATACGCAGTATTTT,CASSPGGAADTQYF
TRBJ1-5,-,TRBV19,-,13,TGTGCCAGTAGTGCAGGGTCTCGGCAGCCCCAGCATTTT,CASSAGSRQPQHF
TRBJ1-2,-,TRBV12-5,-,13,TGTGCTAGTGGTTTGGAGTTCTCCTATGGCTACACCTTC,CASGLEFSYGYTF
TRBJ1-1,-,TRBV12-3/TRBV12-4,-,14,TGTGCCAGCAGCCACTCCTCAGGGGAAACTGAAGCTTTCTTT,CASSHSSGETEAFF
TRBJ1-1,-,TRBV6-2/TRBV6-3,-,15,TGTGCCAGCAGTTACTCGACTGGGCTGAACACTGAAGCTTTCTTT,CASSYSTGLNTEAFF
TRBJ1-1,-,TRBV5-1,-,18,TGCGCCAGCAGCTTGGGATGGCAGGGCAAAGGCACGGACACTGAAGCTTTCTTT,CASSLGWQGKGTDTEAFF
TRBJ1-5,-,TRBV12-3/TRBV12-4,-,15,TGTGCCAGCAGTTGGACAGTTATGAGCAATCAGCCCCAGCATTTT,CASSWTVMSNQPQHF
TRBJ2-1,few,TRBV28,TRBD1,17,TGTGCCAGCAGTCTATTCTCGGGACAGAGCTCCTACAATGAGCAGTTCTTC,CASSLFSGQSSYNEQFF
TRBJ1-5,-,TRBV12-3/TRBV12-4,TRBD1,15,TGTGCCAGCAAAAGACAGGGTGATTCCAATCAGCCCCAACATTTT,CASKRQGDSNQPQHF
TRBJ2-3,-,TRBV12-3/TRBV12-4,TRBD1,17,TGTGCCAGCAGTTCCTTAGGGGGCTTTACCCTGGCAGATACGCAGTATTTT,CASSSLGGFTLADTQYF
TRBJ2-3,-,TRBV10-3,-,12,TGTGCCATCAGCTCGGGGGAGGATACGCAGTATTTT,CAISSGEDTQYF
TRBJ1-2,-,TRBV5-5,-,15,TGTGCCAGCAGCTTGGTGGCAGCGATAGATTATGGCTACACCTTC,CASSLVAAIDYGYTF
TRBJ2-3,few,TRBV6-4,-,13,TGTGCCAGCAGTGTGCTACCGGGGGATACGCAGTATTTT,CASSVLPGDTQYF
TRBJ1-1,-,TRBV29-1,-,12,TGCAGCGTTGACCACGGCTTCACTGAAGCTTTCTTT,CSVDHGFTEAFF
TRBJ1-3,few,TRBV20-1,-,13,TGCAGTGCTAGGGCCCCTCACGGAAACACCATATATTTT,CSARAPHGNTIYF
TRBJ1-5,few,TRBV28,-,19,TGTGCCAGCAGTTTTCGGAGAGACGCCCAGAGGGCTAGCAATCAGCCCCAGCATTTT,CASSFRRDAQRASNQPQHF
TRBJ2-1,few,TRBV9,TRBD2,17,TGTGCCAGCAGCGCCACTCTCACTAGCGGGAGATACAATGAGCAGTTCTTC,CASSATLTSGRYNEQFF
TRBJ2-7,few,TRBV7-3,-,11,TGTGCCAGCAGCTTCTCCTACGAGCAGTACTTC,CASSFSYEQYF
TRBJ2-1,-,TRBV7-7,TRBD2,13,TGTGCTAGCAGCTTAAAACGACTAGCTTTACAGTTCTTC,CASSLKRLALQFF
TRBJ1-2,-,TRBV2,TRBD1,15,TGTGCCAGCAGTGTGGGTCGGGGACAGGGGAGCGGCTACACCTTC,CASSVGRGQGSGYTF
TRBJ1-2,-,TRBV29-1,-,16,TGCAGCGTTGCCCGAACCCGGCCTCAGGAGGACTATGGCTACACCTTC,CSVARTRPQEDYGYTF
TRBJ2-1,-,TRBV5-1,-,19,TGCGCCAGCAGCTTGTCCCCAGAGAGTTTGGGCATCCTGAACAATGAGCAGTTCTTC,CASSLSPESLGILNNEQFF
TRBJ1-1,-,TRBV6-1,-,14,TGTGCCAGCAGTGAAATAGGGACGGGTACTGAAGCTTTCTTT,CASSEIGTGTEAFF
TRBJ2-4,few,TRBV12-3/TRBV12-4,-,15,TGTGCCAGCAGTCAACCGCTAGAAGCCAAAAACATTCAGTACTTC,CASSQPLEAKNIQYF
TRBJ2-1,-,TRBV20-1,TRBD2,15,TGCAGTGCTAGAGATCCAGCGGGGGAGGCCAATGAGCAGTTCTTC,CSARDPAGEANEQFF
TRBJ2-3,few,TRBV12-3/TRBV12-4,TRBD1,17,TGTGCCAGCAGTAGCAGGGGGCCCTCAGGCAGCACAGATACGCAGTATTTT,CASSSRGPSGSTDTQYF
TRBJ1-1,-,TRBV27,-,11,TGTGCCAGCAGTATGGGGTGGTTGACTTTCTTT,CASSMGWLTFF